A single sample gave rise to the 23 T cell receptor beta chains below, sequenced in a study of cytomegalovirus exposure and HLA in healthy donors. The PCR contained 60 Vbeta and 13 Jbeta primers. Produced via immunoSEQ multiplex PCR; TCRdb's table is partial and in-frame only. This sample carries under 150,000 clones, roughly 74% of them seen once, and the ten largest clones take roughly 6.2%. The sequenced material came from PBMCs. The receptors were sampled from a woman aged 40 to 49 in good health and CMV-seropositive.

The CDR3 loop reads CASSLEQGNYGYTF. DNA for the CDR3: TGTGCCAGCAGCTTAGAACAGGGTAACTATGGCTACACCTTC. The gene calls are TRBV7-8 and TRBJ1-2; D possibly corresponds to TRBD1 (6 bases). Looked up from germline, CDR1 is SGHVS and CDR2 is FQNEAQ. The CDR3 runs 14 residues. The V and J ends lost 1 base and 1 base respectively, with 7 bases between them.

This clone was found a few times. The same CDR3 also results from other DNA sequences found in this sample. V and J are TRBV5-1 and TRBJ2-5; perhaps TRBD2 as D (7 bases). CDR1 is SGHRS, CDR2 YFSETQ, per germline. The CDR3 covers 14 residues. The V gene lost 4 bases and the J gene lost 2 bases, with 12 bases spanning the gap. The DNA for the CDR3 is TGCGCCAGCAGCCTAGGGGGGGGGCAAGAGACCCAGTACTTC. Its protein is CASSLGGGQETQYF.

The CDR3 DNA follows: TGCGCCAGCAGCTTGGAGGGGCGTAGGGAGACCCAGTACTTC. It yields the protein CASSLEGRRETQYF. The J gene is TRBJ2-5, the V gene TRBV5-1; possibly TRBD1 for D (5 bases). The germline V gene encodes CDR1 SGHRS and CDR2 YFSETQ. V was trimmed by 0 bases and J by 5 bases, leaving 11 bases between them. The CDR3 covers 14 residues.

The V call is TRBV6-5, the J call TRBJ1-2; D call uncertain. V was cut by 4 bases and J by 4 bases, with 10 bases left in between. CDR1 is MNHEY and CDR2 is SVGAGI in the germline V gene. The CDR3 has 13 amino acids. Here the CDR3 reads CASSSQVTYGYTF. CDR3 DNA: TGTGCCAGCAGTTCCCAGGTTACCTATGGCTACACCTTC.

V usage is TRBV6-1 and J usage is TRBJ1-4; possibly TRBD1 for D (6 bases). The CDR3 extends over 15 amino acids. Germline V gene data show CDR1 as MNHNS and CDR2 as SASEGT. V was cut by 2 bases and J by 8 bases, with 15 bases left in between. CDR3 loop: CASSEPGDISEKLFF. For the CDR3, the DNA is TGTGCCAGCAGTGAACCAGGGGACATCTCGGAAAAACTGTTTTTT.

The CDR3 region is CASSLGQPSNTGELFF. As DNA, the CDR3 is TGCGCCAGCAGCTTGGGACAGCCTTCTAACACCGGGGAGCTGTTTTTT. This chain links TRBV5-1 with TRBJ2-2; D perhaps matches TRBD1 (5 bases). Trimming took off 0 bases at V and 2 bases at J, with 11 bases between the two ends. This CDR3 comprises 16 residues. The germline gives CDR1 SGHRS, CDR2 YFSETQ. The variable domain in full, with the rest retrieved from reference TRBV5-1 and TRBJ2-2, is KAGVTQTPRYLIKTRGQQVTLSCSPISGHRSVSWYQQTPGQGLQFLFEYFSETQRNKGNFPGRFSGRQFSNSRSEMNVSTLELGDSALYLCASSLGQPSNTGELFFGEGSRLTVL.

The chain joins TRBV11-3 to TRBJ1-3; the D is unclear. This CDR3 has 15 residues. Between the trimmed V and J ends, which lost 4 bases and 0 bases, there was a span of 10 bases. CDR1 and CDR2 (germline): SGHNT, YENEEA. CDR3 in amino acids: CASSYHSFSGNTIYF. CDR3 nucleotides: TGTGCCAGCAGCTATCACAGCTTCTCTGGAAACACCATATATTTT.

The chain has TRBV4-2 and TRBJ2-3; tentative D call: TRBD2 (6 bases). Germline V gives CDR1 LGHNA, CDR2 YNFKEQ. This CDR3 contains 14 residues. V was clipped by 1 base and J by 5 bases, with 10 bases between them. As DNA, the CDR3 is TGTGCCAGCAGCCAAGGCCAAGCGGGAGATACGCAGTATTTT. It encodes CASSQGQAGDTQYF.

The CDR3 DNA sequence: TGTGCCAGCAGCTTAGCCGTCCGGCAGGGATACGAGCAGTACTTC. Translated: CASSLAVRQGYEQYF. The chain uses TRBV11-3 and TRBJ2-7; TRBD1 is a possible D gene (5 bases). Germline V gives CDR1 SGHNT, CDR2 YENEEA. The CDR3 sequence is 15 residues long. V was shortened by 1 base and J by 4 bases, with 14 bases between the two germline ends.

The chain uses TRBV28 and TRBJ1-2; TRBD1 is a possible D gene (6 bases). CDR1 is MDHEN and CDR2 is SYDVKM in the germline V gene. V lost 6 bases, J lost 4 bases, and 15 bases lay in between. The CDR3 totals 14 residues. The CDR3 region has the DNA TGTGCCAGCAGGGATGCGGGGGCGGGCTATGGCTACACCTTC. Amino acid sequence: CASRDAGAGYGYTF.

This chain uses TRBV29-1 with TRBJ2-3, with D possibly matching TRBD2 (5 bases). The ends were cut back, 3 bases at V and 5 bases at J, with 12 bases in the middle. CDR1 is SQVTM, CDR2 ANQGSEA, per germline. The CDR3 covers 13 residues. The CDR3 bases are TGCAGCGTTGATTCCCCGGACTTAGATACGCAGTATTTT. Translation: CSVDSPDLDTQYF.

The V gene is TRBV9, the J gene TRBJ2-5; 9 nucleotides line up with TRBD2. Germline V gene data show CDR1 as SGDLS and CDR2 as YYNGEE. CDR3 size: 16 residues. The V and J ends lost 0 bases and 2 bases, in that order; junction bases with no gene match: 5. For the CDR3, the DNA is TGTGCCAGCAGCGTAGGTGTGACTAGCGGACAAGAGACCCAGTACTTC. It yields the protein CASSVGVTSGQETQYF.

The V and J genes are TRBV7-2 and TRBJ2-1, with 7 positions matching TRBD2. The V and J ends lost 3 bases and 5 bases, in that order; junction bases with no gene match: 1. Per the germline V gene, CDR1 is SGHTA and CDR2 is FQGNSA. The CDR3 totals 13 residues. The CDR3: CASSLSGNNEQFF. Written as DNA, the CDR3 is TGTGCCAGCAGCTTGAGCGGGAACAATGAGCAGTTCTTC.

The chain has TRBV14 and TRBJ2-7; weak D call: TRBD1 (5 bases). CDR1 SGHDN and CDR2 FVKESK come from the germline V gene. The CDR3 sequence is 13 residues long. The ends were cut back, 0 bases at V and 10 bases at J, with 13 bases in the middle. The CDR3 region has the DNA TGTGCCAGCAGCCAAGAGGCCAGGGTGGGACAGTACTTC. As protein: CASSQEARVGQYF.

The chain is built from TRBV4-1 and TRBJ2-1, with a weak D call TRBD2 (6 bases). The V end lost 0 bases, the J end lost 13 bases, and 19 bases lay between the germline ends. The CDR3 loop spans 15 amino acids. CDR1 and CDR2 from the germline V gene are MGHRA and YSYEKL. For the CDR3, the DNA is TGCGCCAGCAGCCAAGACCCCGGGGCCCGGGACTTACAGTTCTTC. The encoded protein is CASSQDPGARDLQFF.

The genes are TRBV28 and TRBJ2-7; 7 bases align to TRBD1. Per the germline V gene, CDR1 is MDHEN and CDR2 is SYDVKM. V lost 3 bases and J lost 6; bases outside the gene matches: 2. This CDR3 has 12 amino acids. The CDR3 spells CASSLRGLEQYF. Written as DNA, the CDR3 is TGTGCCAGCAGTTTGAGGGGGCTCGAGCAGTACTTC.

V gene TRBV2 combines with J gene TRBJ2-4; 9 nucleotides agree with TRBD1. Germline values: CDR1 SNHLY, CDR2 FYNNEI. V lost 2 bases, J lost 0 bases, and 5 bases stayed unmatched. The CDR3 spans 17 residues. The CDR3: CASSETGGGLAKNIQYF. The CDR3 DNA is TGTGCCAGCAGTGAAACAGGGGGCGGACTAGCCAAAAACATTCAGTACTTC.

The V gene is TRBV28, the J gene TRBJ1-2; no definite D call. The ends were cut back, 1 base at V and 7 bases at J, with 4 bases in the middle. CDR3 length: 11 residues. The germline gives CDR1 MDHEN, CDR2 SYDVKM. CDR3 DNA: TGTGCCAGCAGTTTATTCGGTGGCTACACCTTC. Encoded protein: CASSLFGGYTF.

The chain uses TRBV6-4 and TRBJ2-4; D might be TRBD2 (5 bases). Between the trimmed V and J ends, which lost 7 bases and 0 bases, there was a span of 7 bases. The CDR3 extends over 13 amino acids. Germline CDR1 MRHNA, CDR2 SNTAGT. The CDR3 nucleotides are TGTGCCAGCATGGGAGTAGCCAAAAACATTCAGTACTTC. Its translation is CASMGVAKNIQYF.

The chain has TRBV29-1 and TRBJ2-1, with unresolved D. The CDR3 is 14 residues long. Germline V gene data show CDR1 as SQVTM and CDR2 as ANQGSEA. V was trimmed by 6 bases and J by 0 bases, leaving 12 bases between them. The CDR3 protein is CSVRRPSSYNEQFF. CDR3 nucleotides: TGCAGCGTGCGGCGGCCCAGCTCCTACAATGAGCAGTTCTTC.

CDR3 region: CASRGGLVIDTQYF. DNA of the CDR3: TGTGCCAGCAGAGGGGGACTAGTGATAGATACGCAGTATTTT. The rearrangement uses TRBV2 and TRBJ2-3, with 8 positions matching TRBD2. V was pared by 6 bases and J by 5 bases, with 7 bases of the junction left unmatched. Germline loops: CDR1 SNHLY, CDR2 FYNNEI. This CDR3 is 14 amino acids long.

The rearrangement joins TRBV25-1 to TRBJ2-1; D unresolved. The CDR3 spans 15 residues. Trimming pared 3 bases from V and 5 bases from J, leaving 14 bases between. The V gene's germline CDR1 is MGHDK and CDR2 SYGVNS. The CDR3 region has the DNA TGTGCCAGCAGTGATTTGTCTCAGAGGCACAATGAGCAGTTCTTC. This codes for CASSDLSQRHNEQFF.

The J gene is TRBJ2-1, the V gene TRBV5-1, with 7 bases aligning to TRBD2. From germline, CDR1 is SGHRS and CDR2 YFSETQ. This CDR3 has 15 residues. V shed 1 base and J 7 bases; nucleotides not matched to a gene: 8. Written as DNA, the CDR3 is TGCGCCAGCAGCTTGTGGGGACTATATAATAATGAGCAGTTCTTC. Its translation is CASSLWGLYNNEQFF. The full variable domain, rest sourced from reference TRBV5-1 and TRBJ2-1, is KAGVTQTPRYLIKTRGQQVTLSCSPISGHRSVSWYQQTPGQGLQFLFEYFSETQRNKGNFPGRFSGRQFSNSRSEMNVSTLELGDSALYLCASSLWGLYNNEQFFGPGTRLTVL.